Each of the 29 T cell receptor beta chains below was sequenced from the same sample in a study of cytomegalovirus exposure and HLA in healthy donors. The primer mix had 60 Vbeta and 13 Jbeta primers. Sequenced by immunoSEQ multiplex PCR; TCRdb stores in-frame clones only, minus some. The sample has some 190,000 clones, approximately 86% seen once. The specimen sequenced was PBMCs. Every receptor here comes from a woman younger than 45 in good health and CMV-seronegative.

This chain connects TRBV2 to TRBJ1-2; D perhaps matches TRBD1 (6 bases). The length of the CDR3 is 13 residues. Trimming removed 7 bases from V and 2 bases from J, with 11 bases in between. Germline V gives CDR1 SNHLY, CDR2 FYNNEI. CDR3 DNA: TGTGCCAGCACCCCGGACAGAAACTATGGCTACACCTTC. Translating gives CASTPDRNYGYTF.

The rearrangement joins TRBV5-4 to TRBJ2-1; D gene uncertain. Trimming took 1 base from V and 8 from J, leaving 10 bases between them. The CDR3 contains 13 residues. CDR1 and CDR2 (germline): SGHNT, YYREEE (reference sequence). The CDR3 bases are TGTGCCAGCAGCTTGAATACCCGGGATGAGCAGTTCTTC. It specifies CASSLNTRDEQFF.

The CDR3 reads CASSLGLAGNNEQFF. The CDR3 nucleotides read TGTGCCAGCAGCTTAGGGCTAGCGGGCAACAATGAGCAGTTCTTC. V gene TRBV7-2 combines with J gene TRBJ2-1; the match to TRBD2 covers 8 bases. This CDR3 has 15 amino acids. Looked up from germline, CDR1 is SGHTA and CDR2 is FQGNSA. Germline trimming cut 1 base from V and 5 bases from J; bases unmatched to any gene: 4.

V and J are TRBV9 and TRBJ1-2; 12 bases map to TRBD1. The germline CDR1 and CDR2 sequences are SGDLS and YYNGEE. The CDR3 contains 17 residues. J was trimmed by 4 bases and V by 3 bases; bases with no gene match: 10. The CDR3 loop is CASSAGTGGEEVYGYTF. Written as DNA, the CDR3 is TGTGCCAGCAGCGCCGGGACAGGGGGCGAAGAGGTCTATGGCTACACCTTC.

The chain links TRBV28 to TRBJ1-3, with D unresolved. The CDR3 is made up of 17 amino acids. Germline CDR1 and CDR2: MDHEN and SYDVKM. V gave up 3 bases and J gave up 2 bases, with 17 bases separating them. CDR3 residues: CASSLYSRPPAGNTIYF. CDR3 nucleotides: TGTGCCAGCAGTTTGTACTCACGCCCTCCCGCTGGAAACACCATATATTTT.

This chain joins TRBV28 and TRBJ2-3, with D possibly matching TRBD2 (6 bases). Germline CDR1 is MDHEN and CDR2 is SYDVKM. This CDR3 has 18 residues. Trimming stripped 1 base from V and 3 bases from J, with 20 bases between. The CDR3 sequence: CASSLSAFDSSGTDTQYF. CDR3 sequence (DNA): TGTGCCAGCAGTTTATCCGCCTTCGACTCGAGCGGGACAGATACGCAGTATTTT.

The V call is TRBV9, the J call TRBJ2-1; 7 bases align to TRBD1. The CDR3 loop spans 14 amino acids. The V and J ends lost 4 bases and 4 bases, in that order; junction bases with no gene match: 5. Germline assignment: CDR1 SGDLS and CDR2 YYNGEE. CDR3 nucleotides: TGTGCCAGCAGCCCAGGACAGGAATACAATGAGCAGTTCTTC. Amino acids: CASSPGQEYNEQFF. Based on the CDR3 plus reference TRBV9 and TRBJ2-1, the full variable domain is DSGVTQTPKHLITATGQRVTLRCSPRSGDLSVYWYQQSLDQGLQFLIQYYNGEERAKGNILERFSAQQFPDLHSELNLSSLELGDSALYFCASSPGQEYNEQFFGPGTRLTVL.

The table lists this clone with a count of one. The chain uses TRBV9 and TRBJ1-2; 8 bases align to TRBD1. V lost 1 base, J lost 8 bases, and 13 bases stayed unmatched. Germline lookup yields CDR1 SGDLS and CDR2 YYNGEE. The CDR3 length is 16 residues. The DNA of the CDR3 is TGTGCCAGCAGCGTATCTAGGGGACAGGAGGTAGGAGGCTACACCTTC. Encoded protein: CASSVSRGQEVGGYTF.

The chain has TRBV10-3 and TRBJ2-1; 8 nucleotides align to TRBD1. The germline V gene has CDR1 ENHRY and CDR2 SYGVKD. V dropped 3 bases and J dropped 7; count of bases not matched to a gene: 5. The CDR3 is made up of 14 amino acids. This CDR3 reads CAISEAGGVNEQFF. Written as DNA, the CDR3 is TGTGCCATCAGTGAAGCAGGGGGCGTAAATGAGCAGTTCTTC.

The chain employs TRBV19 and TRBJ2-7; 8 bases align to TRBD1. Germline-derived CDR1 and CDR2 are LNHDA and SQIVND (reference sequence). The length of the CDR3 is 14 residues. J gave up 4 bases and V 6 bases, and 8 bases lay outside the gene matches. This chain's CDR3 is CASSTQQGVYEQYF. CDR3 sequence (DNA): TGTGCCAGTAGCACACAACAGGGGGTTTACGAGCAGTACTTC.

The chain employs TRBV7-9 and TRBJ2-2; D perhaps matches TRBD2 (5 bases). The V gene's germline CDR1 is SEHNR and CDR2 FQNEAQ (reference sequence). V was shortened by 5 bases and J by 5 bases, with 12 bases between the two germline ends. The CDR3 has 14 amino acids. The CDR3 DNA sequence: TGTGCCAGCAGCACCCCCGGGGTTACCGGGGAGCTGTTTTTT. Its translation: CASSTPGVTGELFF.

The chain is built from TRBV6-5 and TRBJ1-2; 7 nucleotides line up with TRBD1. J was trimmed by 0 bases and V by 6 bases; bases with no gene match: 4. The CDR3 runs to 14 residues. The V gene's germline CDR1 is MNHEY and CDR2 SVGAGI. The CDR3 reads CASRTGTANYGYTF. The DNA for the CDR3 is TGTGCCAGCAGGACCGGGACAGCTAACTATGGCTACACCTTC.

This clone was seen just once. J is TRBJ2-3 and V is TRBV5-6; 7 bases align to TRBD1. CDR3 length: 19 amino acids. J gave up 2 bases and V 4 bases, and 19 bases lay outside the gene matches. Looked up from germline, CDR1 is SGHDT and CDR2 is YYEEEE. CDR3 DNA sequence: TGTGCCAGCAGCCCCCGACAGGGTTTCCTGGGGTCCCTCACAGATACGCAGTATTTT. Translated: CASSPRQGFLGSLTDTQYF.

The chain carries TRBV7-9 and TRBJ2-1, with 8 bases identical to TRBD2. The CDR3 is made up of 16 amino acids. J was trimmed by 8 bases and V by 5 bases; bases with no gene match: 14. The germline V gene has CDR1 SEHNR and CDR2 FQNEAQ (reference sequence). CDR3 sequence (DNA): TGTGCCAGCAGCCCCTTTAGCGGGACCCTGGGGGATGAGCAGTTCTTC. This encodes CASSPFSGTLGDEQFF.

The rearrangement links TRBV28 to TRBJ2-7; D is uncertain. V dropped 3 bases and J dropped 1 base, with 4 bases sitting between them. The germline V gene encodes CDR1 MDHEN and CDR2 SYDVKM. This CDR3 spans 12 amino acids. The CDR3 loop is CASSLRSYEQYF. The CDR3, as DNA: TGTGCCAGCAGTTTGAGGTCCTACGAGCAGTACTTC.

This clone is a singleton in its sample. The chain carries TRBV25-1 and TRBJ2-5; TRBD1 matches at 9 bases. Germline CDR1 MGHDK, CDR2 SYGVNS. This CDR3 has 18 amino acids. Unmatched junction bases numbered 21, after V lost 6 bases and J lost 7 bases. The CDR3, as DNA: TGTGCCAGCAGGAGGAGTGGGGGGACAGGGCGGGCGCTGGGGACCCAGTACTTC. It specifies CASRRSGGTGRALGTQYF.

The chain is built from TRBV7-9 and TRBJ1-2; D remains ambiguous. V gave up 5 bases and J gave up 4 bases, with 8 bases separating them. The CDR3 runs to 12 residues. The V gene's germline CDR1 is SEHNR and CDR2 FQNEAQ (reference sequence). In DNA, the CDR3 is TGTGCCAGCAGCATAGGGAGCTATGGCTACACCTTC. It codes for CASSIGSYGYTF.

The V and J genes are TRBV7-3 and TRBJ2-6, with no clear D. This CDR3 comprises 16 residues. Germline V gene sequence: CDR1 SGHTA, CDR2 FQGTGA. V dropped 1 base and J dropped 0 bases, with 7 bases sitting between them. Written as DNA, the CDR3 is TGTGCCAGCAGCTTAATCGGCGGCTCTGGGGCCAACGTCCTGACTTTC. Translated: CASSLIGGSGANVLTF.

The chain employs TRBV29-1 and TRBJ2-7, with 10 bases matching TRBD2. From germline, CDR1 is SQVTM and CDR2 ANQGSEA. The CDR3 is made up of 16 amino acids. Trimming cost V 7 bases and J 1 base; bases outside gene matches: 13. CDR3: CSGLGLAGARSYEQYF. The CDR3 DNA follows: TGCAGCGGTTTAGGGCTAGCGGGAGCCAGATCCTACGAGCAGTACTTC.

The chain links TRBV9 to TRBJ2-7; D is possibly TRBD1 (5 bases). Trimming stripped 1 base from V and 5 bases from J, with 16 bases between. This CDR3 has 15 residues. Per germline, CDR1 SGDLS and CDR2 YYNGEE. CDR3 loop: CASSVSVGDSHEQYF. DNA for the CDR3: TGTGCCAGCAGCGTATCGGTAGGGGATTCCCACGAGCAGTACTTC.

The chain links TRBV28 to TRBJ1-5; TRBD1 is a possible D gene (5 bases). Germline CDR1 and CDR2: MDHEN and SYDVKM. V was cut by 5 bases and J by 3 bases, with 17 bases left in between. There are 16 residues in the CDR3. The CDR3, as DNA: TGTGCCAGCAGTGACTCCGACCGGGGGACCAATCAGCCCCAGCATTTT. Its protein product is CASSDSDRGTNQPQHF.

This rearrangement joins TRBV7-2 to TRBJ2-4; TRBD1 is a possible D gene (7 bases). Trimming took 5 bases from V and 8 from J, leaving 16 bases between them. Germline V gene sequence: CDR1 SGHTA, CDR2 FQGNSA. CDR3 size: 14 residues. The CDR3 protein is CASSPRTGGDIQYF. CDR3 nucleotides: TGTGCCAGCAGCCCTCGGACAGGCGGGGACATTCAGTACTTC.

This clone has just one count. The CDR3 reads CASSAIGGPQKGANVLTF. As DNA, the CDR3 is TGTGCCAGCAGCGCAATAGGGGGACCTCAAAAAGGGGCCAACGTCCTGACTTTC. The chain joins TRBV9 to TRBJ2-6; D perhaps matches TRBD1 (6 bases). V was clipped by 3 bases and J by 4 bases, with 20 bases between them. Germline CDR1 reads SGDLS; CDR2 reads YYNGEE. This CDR3 is built from 18 residues.

This chain joins TRBV28 and TRBJ2-3, with D maybe TRBD2 (6 bases). This CDR3 comprises 14 residues. The germline V gene has CDR1 MDHEN and CDR2 SYDVKM. The V gene lost 4 bases and the J gene lost 4 bases, with 12 bases spanning the gap. CDR3 nucleotide sequence: TGTGCCAGCAGTTCGGACTACCCCCCAGATACGCAGTATTTT. This sequence encodes CASSSDYPPDTQYF. The full variable domain, with the rest looked up from reference TRBV28 and TRBJ2-3, is DVKVTQSSRYLVKRTGEKVFLECVQDMDHENMFWYRQDPGLGLRLIYFSYDVKMKEKGDIPEGYSVSREKKERFSLILESASTNQTSMYLCASSSDYPPDTQYFGPGTRLTVL.

The chain has TRBV11-3 and TRBJ2-5, with a weak D call TRBD2 (5 bases). CDR1 and CDR2 (germline): SGHNT, YENEEA. V was shortened by 5 bases and J by 2 bases, with 15 bases between the two germline ends. The length of the CDR3 is 15 residues. The CDR3 loop reads CASSPRGAEQETQYF. For the CDR3, the DNA is TGTGCCAGCAGCCCCCGGGGAGCGGAACAAGAGACCCAGTACTTC.

V is TRBV27 and J is TRBJ1-5; 7 bases align to TRBD1. Germline-derived CDR1 and CDR2 are MNHEY and SMNVEV (reference sequence). The CDR3 is 16 residues long. V was clipped by 5 bases and J by 6 bases; unmatched bases: 13. The CDR3: CASSTTKGGRRQPQHF. DNA of the CDR3: TGTGCCAGCAGTACGACGAAAGGGGGCAGGCGTCAGCCCCAGCATTTT.

The sample holds a few counts of this clone. The gene calls are TRBV10-3 and TRBJ2-5; D gene uncertain. CDR1 and CDR2 from the germline V gene are ENHRY and SYGVKD. The CDR3 length is 13 residues. The V and J ends lost 10 bases and 2 bases respectively, with 14 bases between them. The CDR3 is CATATRPQETQYF. The CDR3 nucleotides read TGTGCCACCGCAACGCGGCCTCAAGAGACCCAGTACTTC.

The CDR3 reads CASSSLTGGEGYTF. CDR3 DNA sequence: TGCGCCAGCAGCTCTTTGACAGGGGGGGAAGGCTACACCTTC. The chain recombines TRBV5-1 with TRBJ1-2; 9 bases align to TRBD1. V lost 3 bases, J lost 8 bases, and 8 bases stayed unmatched. This CDR3 region has 14 residues. Germline V CDR1 and CDR2: SGHRS, YFSETQ.

This clone is a singleton in its sample. The chain couples TRBV10-3 to TRBJ1-3; 8 nucleotides match TRBD1. CDR1 is ENHRY and CDR2 is SYGVKD in the germline V gene. This CDR3 has 15 amino acids. V lost 7 bases to trimming and J lost 0 bases; unmatched junction nucleotides: 5. The CDR3 sequence is CAIMDRAISGNTIYF. In nucleotides, the CDR3 is TGTGCCATCATGGACAGGGCTATCTCTGGAAACACCATATATTTT.